Listed below are T cell receptor beta chains from one sample, sequenced in a study of regulatory T cells in long-lasting Graves disease. Each CDR3 protein gets one entry after TCRdb re-called the multiplex PCR reads with MiXCR. This table has about 610,000 distinct CDR3 sequences, more than 15% appearing once. These data also formed part of another study, on T cells in Graves' hyperthyroidism and ophthalmopathy.

The sequencing here drew on peripheral blood mononuclear cells (PBMCs), taken at new diagnosis, from a patient treated with antithyroid drugs. The receptors derive from a man aged 18 to 30 with Graves disease. CDR3s include the opening cysteine and the closing phenylalanine or tryptophan. D genes are given only for firm matches. Some rows mark clone size as missing; the rest say once, few, many or name a class of expanded clone.

few | . | TRBJ2-2 | TRBV9 | CASSVVNGELFF | TGTGCCAGCAGCGTAGTGAACGGGGAGCTGTTTTTT
few | TRBD1 | TRBJ2-5 | TRBV19 | CASSTTGLEETQYF | TGTGCCAGTAGCACGACAGGGTTGGAAGAGACCCAGTACTTC
few | . | TRBJ2-7 | TRBV27 | CASSLFGGKSYEQYF | TGTGCCAGCAGTTTATTTGGGGGGAAGTCCTACGAGCAGTACTTC
many | TRBD2 | TRBJ2-1 | TRBV5-1 | CASSSGGMDNEQFF | TGCGCCAGCAGCTCGGGGGGAATGGACAATGAGCAGTTCTTC
. | . | TRBJ2-2 | TRBV7-9 | CASSSGQSTGELFF | TGTGCCAGCAGCTCAGGACAGAGCACCGGGGAGCTGTTTTTT
many | . | TRBJ2-3 | TRBV12-3/TRBV12-4 | CASSLVDSTDTQYF | TGTGCCAGCAGTTTAGTAGACAGCACAGATACGCAGTATTTT
. | TRBD2 | TRBJ2-7 | TRBV11-2 | CASSRAGLAGAYEQYF | TGTGCCAGCAGCCGGGCGGGGCTAGCGGGAGCGTACGAGCAGTACTTC
few | . | TRBJ1-3 | TRBV18 | CASSPTSSSGNTIYF | TGTGCCAGCTCACCAACGAGTAGCTCTGGAAACACCATATATTTT
many | TRBD1 | TRBJ1-1 | TRBV9 | CASSERTGRGAEAFF | TGTGCCAGCAGCGAGAGGACAGGACGAGGCGCTGAAGCTTTCTTT
. | . | TRBJ2-7 | TRBV6-2/TRBV6-3 | CASLLAPSSCEQYF | TGTGCCAGCCTCCTGGCGCCGAGCTCCTGCGAGCAGTACTTC
few | . | TRBJ1-2 | TRBV30 | CAGDGYRYTF | TGTGCCGGGGACGGCTATCGCTACACCTTC
many | TRBD2 | TRBJ2-5 | TRBV12-3/TRBV12-4 | CASSMGLARIDETQYF | TGTGCCAGCAGTATGGGACTAGCGAGGATAGACGAGACCCAGTACTTC
. | . | TRBJ2-7 | TRBV18 | CASSHPTVQSYEQYF | TGTGCCAGCTCACATCCGACAGTACAATCCTACGAGCAGTACTTC
many | . | TRBJ2-7 | TRBV7-2 | CASSLVREQTYEQYF | TGTGCCAGCAGCTTAGTTCGGGAACAAACCTACGAGCAGTACTTC
many | . | TRBJ2-5 | TRBV20-1 | CSAPLAATYQETQYF | TGCAGTGCGCCTCTAGCCGCCACCTACCAAGAGACCCAGTACTTC
many | TRBD1 | TRBJ2-7 | TRBV28 | CASSLKGQGIFSYEQYF | TGTGCCAGCAGTTTAAAGGGACAGGGGATCTTTTCCTACGAGCAGTACTTC
many | TRBD2 | TRBJ2-3 | TRBV11-2 | CASSPGTSVTDTQYF | TGTGCCAGCAGCCCAGGGACTAGCGTCACAGATACGCAGTATTTT
many | TRBD2 | TRBJ2-5 | TRBV20-1 | CSAGEGLAVQETQYF | TGCAGTGCTGGGGAGGGACTAGCGGTCCAAGAGACCCAGTACTTC
. | . | TRBJ2-7 | TRBV4-1 | CASSARQVASYEQYF | TGCGCCAGCAGCGCCAGACAGGTAGCCTCCTACGAGCAGTACTTC
many | TRBD1 | TRBJ1-1 | TRBV28 | CASSLPRQGGQAFF | TGTGCCAGCAGTTTACCCCGACAGGGTGGACAAGCTTTCTTT
. | . | TRBJ1-1 | TRBV30 | CAWKEGNTEAFF | TGTGCCTGGAAGGAGGGGAACACTGAAGCTTTCTTT
many | . | TRBJ2-1 | TRBV6-5 | CASSYSRGSSYNEQFF | TGTGCCAGCAGTTACTCCCGGGGAAGCTCCTACAATGAGCAGTTCTTC
few | TRBD1 | TRBJ2-7 | TRBV7-9 | CAGDRDRGYEQYF | TGTGCCGGTGACCGGGACAGGGGGTACGAGCAGTACTTC
. | . | TRBJ1-1 | TRBV15 | CATSRDPGGTEAFF | TGTGCCACCAGCAGAGATCCGGGAGGGACTGAAGCTTTCTTT